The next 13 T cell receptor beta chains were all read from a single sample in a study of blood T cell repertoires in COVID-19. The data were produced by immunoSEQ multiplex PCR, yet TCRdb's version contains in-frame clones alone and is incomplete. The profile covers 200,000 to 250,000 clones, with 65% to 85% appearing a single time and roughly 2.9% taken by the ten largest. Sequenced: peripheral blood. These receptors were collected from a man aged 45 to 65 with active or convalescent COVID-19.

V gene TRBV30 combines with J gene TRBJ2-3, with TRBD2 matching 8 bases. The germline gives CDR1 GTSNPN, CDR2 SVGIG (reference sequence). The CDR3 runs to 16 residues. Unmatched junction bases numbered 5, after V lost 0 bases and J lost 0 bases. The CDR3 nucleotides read TGTGCCTGGAGTGTAATGACTAGCGTCAGCACAGATACGCAGTATTTT. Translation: CAWSVMTSVSTDTQYF.

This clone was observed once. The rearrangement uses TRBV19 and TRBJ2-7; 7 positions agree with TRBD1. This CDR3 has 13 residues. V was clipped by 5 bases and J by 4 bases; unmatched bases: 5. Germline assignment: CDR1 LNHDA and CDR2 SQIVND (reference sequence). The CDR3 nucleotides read TGTGCCAGTAGTGCGACAGGGAATTACGAGCAGTACTTC. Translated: CASSATGNYEQYF.

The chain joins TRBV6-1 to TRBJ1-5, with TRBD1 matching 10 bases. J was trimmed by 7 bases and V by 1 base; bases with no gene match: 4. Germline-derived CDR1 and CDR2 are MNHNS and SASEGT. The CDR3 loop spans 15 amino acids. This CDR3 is CASSEEGTGAQPQHF. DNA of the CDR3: TGTGCCAGCAGTGAAGAGGGGACAGGGGCCCAGCCCCAGCATTTT.

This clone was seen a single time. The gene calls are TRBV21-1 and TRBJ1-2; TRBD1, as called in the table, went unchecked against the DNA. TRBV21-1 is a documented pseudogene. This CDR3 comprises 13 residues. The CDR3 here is CASSPGTHYGYTF. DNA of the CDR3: TGTGCCAGCAGCCCCGGGACACACTATGGCTACACCTTC.

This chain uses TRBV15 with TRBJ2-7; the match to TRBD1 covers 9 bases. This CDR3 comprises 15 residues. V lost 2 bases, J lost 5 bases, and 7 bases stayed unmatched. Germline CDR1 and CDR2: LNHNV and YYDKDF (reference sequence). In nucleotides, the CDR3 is TGTGCCACCAGCAGATATGGACAGGGGCTAGACGAGCAGTACTTC. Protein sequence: CATSRYGQGLDEQYF.

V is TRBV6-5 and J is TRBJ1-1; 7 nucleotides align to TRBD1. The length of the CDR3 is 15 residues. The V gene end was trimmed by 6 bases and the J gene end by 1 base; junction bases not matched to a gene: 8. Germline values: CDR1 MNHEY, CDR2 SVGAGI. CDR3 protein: CASRTGLSSNTEAFF. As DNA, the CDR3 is TGTGCCAGCAGGACAGGGTTGAGCTCGAACACTGAAGCTTTCTTT.

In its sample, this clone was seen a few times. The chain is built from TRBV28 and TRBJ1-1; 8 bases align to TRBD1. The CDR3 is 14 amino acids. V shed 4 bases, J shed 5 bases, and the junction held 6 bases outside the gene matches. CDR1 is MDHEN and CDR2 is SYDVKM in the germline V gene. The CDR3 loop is CASSSGGLETEAFF. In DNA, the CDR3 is TGTGCCAGCAGTTCAGGGGGCTTGGAGACTGAAGCTTTCTTT.

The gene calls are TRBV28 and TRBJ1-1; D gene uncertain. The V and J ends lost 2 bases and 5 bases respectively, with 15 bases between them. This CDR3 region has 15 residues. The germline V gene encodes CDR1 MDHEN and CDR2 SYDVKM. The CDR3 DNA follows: TGTGCCAGCAGTTTACCCCTCTCCCCCGTAACTGAAGCTTTCTTT. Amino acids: CASSLPLSPVTEAFF.

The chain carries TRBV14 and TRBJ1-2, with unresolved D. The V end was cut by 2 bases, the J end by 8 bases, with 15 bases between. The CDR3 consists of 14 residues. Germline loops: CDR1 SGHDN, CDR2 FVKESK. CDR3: CASSQIRGKGGYTF. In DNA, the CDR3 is TGTGCCAGCAGCCAAATCCGGGGAAAAGGCGGCTACACCTTC.

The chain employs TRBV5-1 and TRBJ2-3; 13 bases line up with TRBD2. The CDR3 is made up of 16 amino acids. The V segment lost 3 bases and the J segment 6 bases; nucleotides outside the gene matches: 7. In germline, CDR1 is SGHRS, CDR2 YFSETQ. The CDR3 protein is CASSSLAGGPRDTQYF. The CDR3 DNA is TGCGCCAGCAGCTCACTAGCGGGAGGGCCAAGGGATACGCAGTATTTT.

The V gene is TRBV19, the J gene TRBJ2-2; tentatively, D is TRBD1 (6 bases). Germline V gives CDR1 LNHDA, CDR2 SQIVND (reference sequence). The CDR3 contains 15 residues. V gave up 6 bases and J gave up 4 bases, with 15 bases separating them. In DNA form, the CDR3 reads TGTGCCAGTAGAATGGGCAGGGGCCCCACCGGGGAGCTGTTTTTT. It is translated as CASRMGRGPTGELFF. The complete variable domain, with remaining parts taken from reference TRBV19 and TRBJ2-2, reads DGGITQSPKYLFRKEGQNVTLSCEQNLNHDAMYWYRQDPGQGLRLIYYSQIVNDFQKGDIAEGYSVSREKKESFPLTVTSAQKNPTAFYLCASRMGRGPTGELFFGEGSRLTVL.

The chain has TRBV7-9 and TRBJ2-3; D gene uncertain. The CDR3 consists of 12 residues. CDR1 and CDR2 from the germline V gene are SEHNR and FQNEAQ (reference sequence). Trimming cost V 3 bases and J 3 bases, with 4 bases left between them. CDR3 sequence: CASSFLTDTQYF. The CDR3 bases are TGTGCCAGCAGCTTTCTTACAGATACGCAGTATTTT.

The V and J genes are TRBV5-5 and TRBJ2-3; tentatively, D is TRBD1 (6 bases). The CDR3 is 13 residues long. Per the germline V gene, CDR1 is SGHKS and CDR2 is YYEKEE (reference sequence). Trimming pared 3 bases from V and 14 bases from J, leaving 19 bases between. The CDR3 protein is CASSSQGLQEVYF. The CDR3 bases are TGTGCCAGCAGCTCTCAGGGGCTCCAGGAGGTGTATTTT.